The present entry profiles one T cell receptor (beta chain) with its context. The source of the sample is a study of tumor-infiltrating lymphocytes in localized non-small cell lung cancer. Measured with immunoSEQ multiplex PCR; TCRdb has only the in-frame clones, and not every one. This table has roughly 16,000 clones, roughly 71% appearing once. The CDR3 runs to 15 residues. Unmatched junction bases numbered 6, after V lost 10 bases and J lost 1 base. The V gene's germline CDR1 is LNHDA and CDR2 SQIVND (reference sequence). This clonotype originated in a human donor with non-small cell lung cancer. The rearrangement joins TRBV19 to TRBJ2-6; 8 bases match TRBD1. Sequenced sample: lung tumor tissue. As DNA, the CDR3 is TGTGCCACCGGGACAGGTTATTCTGGGGCCAACGTCCTGACTTTC. This gives the protein CATGTGYSGANVLTF.